These T cell receptor beta chains were read from a single sample in a study of cytomegalovirus exposure and HLA in healthy donors. Profiled with immunoSEQ multiplex PCR; TCRdb holds only in-frame clones, not every one. The sample data list about 87,000 clones. The source material was PBMCs. Source of these receptors: a man aged 50 or older in good health and CMV-seropositive. CDR3s leave out the opening cysteine and the closing phenylalanine or tryptophan. D genes are given only for firm matches.

14 - TRBJ2-1 TRBV9 ASSVEGGNIYNEQF
12 TRBD1 TRBJ2-7 TRBV10-3 AIKGQGASYEQY
15 TRBD1 TRBJ1-5 TRBV5-5 ASSSIPDRAASQPQH
13 TRBD1 TRBJ2-5 TRBV7-7 ASSLGTGKLHTQY
11 - TRBJ1-3 TRBV2 ASKRGREDTIY
11 TRBD1 TRBJ1-5 TRBV10-3 ATTGQGNQPQH
10 - TRBJ1-2 TRBV19 ATTDSRDGYT
11 - TRBJ1-1 TRBV11-2 ASSPSENTEAF
11 - TRBJ1-1 TRBV6-4 ASIHRANTEAF
11 - TRBJ1-5 TRBV28 ASSSMNAGSQH
13 TRBD2 TRBJ2-1 TRBV6-6 ASTLGLADYNEQF
13 - TRBJ2-7 TRBV28 ASSSSTRSRLEQY
11 - TRBJ1-2 TRBV7-9 ASTPRANYGYT
12 - TRBJ2-3 TRBV7-3 ASKGGTSTDTQY
10 - TRBJ1-2 TRBV7-6 ASSPGERGYT
10 - TRBJ2-7 TRBV6-1 ASRTEAYEQY
12 - TRBJ1-5 TRBV2 ASSEQGVRQPQH
15 TRBD2 TRBJ2-1 TRBV9 ASSVVTSGRALNEQF
14 TRBD2 TRBJ2-1 TRBV7-9 ASSHGLAGTYNEQF
11 - TRBJ2-7 TRBV6-1 ASITGSDNEQY
12 - TRBJ2-2 TRBV7-7 ASSMTVNTGELF
13 TRBD2 TRBJ2-1 TRBV30 AWTGWASGHNEQF